The clone carrying this T cell receptor beta chain was observed many times. These data belong to a study of blood T cells in healthy people across ages. Primers used in a second PCR of about 7 to 12 cycles were a sample-barcoded 5' primer and a J-beta primer mix. Unique molecular identifiers of 12 random nucleotides labeled each cDNA. TCRdb fed the 5' RACE reads into MiXCR, producing one record per CDR3 protein. There are roughly 900,000 distinct CDR3 sequences in the sample; around 26% occur only once, and roughly 17% lies in the top ten. Material for sequencing was blood. This receptor was obtained from a woman at least 80 years old in good health.

The CDR3 loop reads CASSQDQGGYGYTF. In DNA form, the CDR3 reads TGTGCCAGCAGCCAAGATCAGGGAGGGTATGGCTACACCTTC. This sequence joins TRBV4-2 and TRBJ1-2; a weak D match, TRBD1 (5 bases). CDR3 size: 14 residues. Germline V CDR1 and CDR2: LGHNA, YNFKEQ. The V gene lost 0 bases and the J gene lost 5 bases, with 10 bases spanning the gap.